What follows are 11 T cell receptor beta chains derived from one specimen sequenced in a study of blood T cells in healthy people across ages. A second PCR, run for about 7 to 11 cycles, used a sample-barcoded 5' primer plus a J-beta primer mix. TCRdb used MiXCR to reprocess the 5' RACE reads, holding one entry per CDR3 protein. Among hundreds of thousands of distinct CDR3 sequences, under 45% were seen once, and the ten largest hold about 19%. Sequencing was carried out using blood. These receptors all stem from a man in his 60s in good health.

This chain connects TRBV7-2 to TRBJ2-7, with 10 bases lining up with TRBD1. V was pared by 4 bases and J by 1 base, with 10 bases of the junction left unmatched. Per the germline V gene, CDR1 is SGHTA and CDR2 is FQGNSA. The CDR3 length is 17 residues. CDR3 in amino acids: CASSSKIGQGGSYEQYF. DNA of the CDR3: TGTGCCAGCAGCTCCAAAATCGGACAGGGGGGTTCCTACGAGCAGTACTTC.

The chain joins TRBV11-3 to TRBJ2-7, with D possibly matching TRBD1 (6 bases). Germline assignment: CDR1 SGHNT and CDR2 YENEEA. This CDR3 spans 16 amino acids. V shed 5 bases and J shed 1 base, with 18 bases lying between them. Here the CDR3 DNA reads TGTGCCAGCAGCCCGCCTATTGGGGGCTTATCCTACGAGCAGTACTTC. Protein product: CASSPPIGGLSYEQYF.

This rearrangement joins TRBV7-2 to TRBJ2-4, with D tentatively TRBD1 or TRBD2 (5 bases each). The germline gives CDR1 SGHTA, CDR2 FQGNSA. Between the trimmed V and J ends, which lost 8 bases and 3 bases, there was a span of 11 bases. The CDR3 extends over 13 amino acids. The chain's CDR3 is CASLGTNKNIQYF. In DNA form, the CDR3 reads TGTGCCAGCTTGGGGACGAACAAAAACATTCAGTACTTC.

The V call is TRBV7-9, the J call TRBJ2-3; D is possibly TRBD2 (5 bases). Germline lookup yields CDR1 SEHNR and CDR2 FQNEAQ (reference sequence). With 5 bases removed from V and 0 bases from J, the gap between germline ends came to 12 bases. CDR3 length: 15 residues. CDR3 DNA: TGTGCCAGCAGCCCCCCGGGGATTAGCACAGATACGCAGTATTTT. This sequence encodes CASSPPGISTDTQYF.

J is TRBJ2-3 and V is TRBV24-1; TRBD2 is a possible D gene (5 bases). Deletions cut 8 bases from V and 4 bases from J, with 18 bases between. Germline values: CDR1 KGHDR, CDR2 SFDVKD. CDR3 length: 15 amino acids. CDR3 amino acids: CATNRGLFHADTQYF. The CDR3 DNA reads TGTGCCACCAACAGAGGGTTGTTTCACGCAGATACGCAGTATTTT.

This clonotype has more than one count but fewer than ten. V and J are TRBV7-2 and TRBJ1-2; 8 bases map to TRBD1. The CDR3 has 16 amino acids. Germline lookup yields CDR1 SGHTA and CDR2 FQGNSA. J gave up 3 bases and V 4 bases, and 10 bases lay outside the gene matches. The CDR3 nucleotides are TGTGCCAGCAGCTCATCGACGGACAGGGAGGACTATGGCTACACCTTC. Translating gives CASSSSTDREDYGYTF.

A remark on this clonotype: A read error may explain this, as a much larger clone is one base away. The chain joins TRBV7-8 to TRBJ2-7, with TRBD1 identical over 8 bases. Germline assignment: CDR1 SGHVS and CDR2 FQNEAQ. The CDR3 length is 15 residues. The CDR3 region has the DNA TGTGCCAGCAGCTTAGCGTCCGGACAGGGCTACGGGCAGTACTTC. This gives the protein CASSLASGQGYGQYF.

This clonotype appeared once. The chain combines TRBV19 with TRBJ1-1; no reliable D call. The V gene lost 2 bases and the J gene lost 4 bases, with 17 bases spanning the gap. The CDR3 has 16 residues. Germline V gene sequence: CDR1 LNHDA, CDR2 SQIVND (reference sequence). The CDR3 bases are TGTGCCAGTAGTATATTTGGGTCGGGCGGCCGCACTGAAGCTTTCTTT. Protein: CASSIFGSGGRTEAFF.

This clonotype was recorded once. The junction differs from germline at one of its ends, possibly a read error. J is TRBJ2-3 and V is TRBV2; perhaps TRBD1 as D (5 bases). The CDR3 runs to 15 residues. Germline CDR1 SNHLY, CDR2 FYNNEI. The CDR3 coding sequence is TGTGCCAGCAGCCCTCAGGGCGTTCTCACAGATGCGCAGTATTTT. Protein: CASSPQGVLTDAQYF.

V gene TRBV7-2 combines with J gene TRBJ1-3; 7 nucleotides agree with TRBD1. This CDR3 has 15 residues. V lost 4 bases, J lost 0 bases, and 3 bases stayed unmatched. Per germline, CDR1 SGHTA and CDR2 FQGNSA. CDR3 nucleotides: TGTGCCAGCAGCTCACGACAGGGCTCTGGAAACACCATATATTTT. This translates into CASSSRQGSGNTIYF.

The chain links TRBV7-8 to TRBJ1-1; 7 bases agree with TRBD1. CDR3 length equals 13 residues. With 5 bases clipped from V and 4 bases from J, the junction kept 4 bases outside the gene matches. CDR1 is SGHVS and CDR2 is FQNEAQ in the germline V gene. The CDR3 DNA reads as TGTGCCAGCAGCACTCCAGGGGGCACTGAAGCTTTCTTT. Protein sequence: CASSTPGGTEAFF.